The 15 T cell receptor beta chains listed next were all sequenced from one sample in a study of regulatory T cells in long-lasting Graves disease. Documented time point: newly diagnosed GD, antithyroid drugs for less than 3 months. Generation of the TCR library employed RNA extracted from PBMCs. Sequencing libraries for TCR beta were prepared with iRepertoire HTBI primers and Arm-PCR of CDR3 regions. MiXCR was run by TCRdb on the multiplex PCR reads, yielding one entry per CDR3 protein. The sample lists under 700,000 distinct CDR3 sequences; about 15% were seen once. These data were also reused for a study on T cells in Graves' hyperthyroidism and ophthalmopathy.

Sequenced here: peripheral blood mononuclear cells (PBMCs), sampled at new diagnosis, from a patient treated with antithyroid drugs. Receptors were obtained from a woman aged 40-65 years with Graves disease.

This clonotype was seen more than once but under ten times. V gene TRBV6-1 combines with J gene TRBJ1-2, with 8 bases that match TRBD1. CDR1 is MNHNS, CDR2 SASEGT, per germline. This CDR3 has 14 amino acids. The V gene end was trimmed by 6 bases and the J gene end by 1 base; junction bases not matched to a gene: 4. The CDR3 reads CASRVQGVNYGYTF. The CDR3 DNA sequence: TGTGCCAGCAGGGTACAGGGGGTTAACTATGGCTACACCTTC.

This clonotype came up many times. This chain uses TRBV9 with TRBJ2-1; the D gene could be TRBD1 or TRBD2 (6 bases each). V was shortened by 3 bases and J by 6 bases, with 25 bases between the two germline ends. This CDR3 is built from 18 residues. The germline V gene has CDR1 SGDLS and CDR2 YYNGEE. CDR3 coding DNA: TGTGCCAGCAGCGAAGGGGGGACGAGCGTCCCCGGTTTCAATGAGCAGTTCTTC. This translates into CASSEGGTSVPGFNEQFF.

A note on this clonotype: At one end the junction does not follow the germline gene, possibly because of a read error. The chain carries TRBV12-3 or TRBV12-4 and TRBJ1-4; D is ambiguous. The CDR3 is 15 residues long. The chain's CDR3 is CASSPTHTTNEQLFF. The CDR3 DNA is TGTGCCAGCTCCCCGACACATACAACTAATGAACAACTGTTTTTT.

This clonotype was found many times. The chain links TRBV28 to TRBJ1-1; D not resolved. The V and J ends lost 3 bases and 0 bases respectively, with 8 bases between them. The length of the CDR3 is 14 residues. Germline assignment: CDR1 MDHEN and CDR2 SYDVKM. The CDR3 sequence is CASSFRHLNTEAFF. The DNA of the CDR3 is TGTGCCAGCAGTTTTCGCCATTTGAACACTGAAGCTTTCTTT.

This chain links TRBV14 with TRBJ1-5; possible D gene TRBD1, 6 bases. The CDR3 covers 17 residues. The V gene lost 3 bases and the J gene lost 6 bases, with 21 bases spanning the gap. Germline V gives CDR1 SGHDN, CDR2 FVKESK. DNA of the CDR3: TGTGCCAGCAGCCACTCCCCCCGGCGCAGGGGCGGTCAGCCCCAGCATTTT. As protein: CASSHSPRRRGGQPQHF.

Many counts were recorded for this clonotype. The chain has TRBV5-8 and TRBJ2-3, with D perhaps assigned TRBD1 or TRBD2 (7 bases each). CDR1 SGHTS and CDR2 YDEGEE come from the germline V gene. V shed 2 bases and J shed 2 bases, with 18 bases lying between them. This CDR3 contains 17 residues. The chain's CDR3 is CASSLDPGGANTDTQYF. The CDR3, as DNA: TGTGCCAGCAGCTTAGATCCAGGGGGGGCCAACACAGATACGCAGTATTTT.

In its sample, this clonotype was seen many times. The chain recombines TRBV29-1 with TRBJ2-1, with 11 bases matching TRBD2. The CDR3 loop spans 13 amino acids. Per germline, CDR1 SQVTM and CDR2 ANQGSEA. V lost 4 bases, J lost 7 bases, and 3 bases stayed unmatched. The DNA of the CDR3 is TGCAGCGTTGGAGTAGCGGGGGGGAATGAGCAGTTCTTC. This codes for CSVGVAGGNEQFF.

This clonotype appeared many times. J is TRBJ2-1 and V is TRBV13; tentatively, D is TRBD1 (6 bases). This CDR3 region has 15 residues. Germline V gives CDR1 PRHDT, CDR2 FYEKMQ (reference sequence). Between the trimmed V and J ends, which lost 4 bases and 2 bases, there was a span of 12 bases. CDR3 loop: CASSYRDTTYNEQFF. The CDR3 DNA reads as TGTGCCAGCAGCTACCGGGACACAACCTACAATGAGCAGTTCTTC.

This chain links TRBV12-3 or TRBV12-4 with TRBJ2-7, with a weak D call TRBD1 (6 bases). V was shortened by 1 base and J by 4 bases, with 20 bases between the two germline ends. This CDR3 has 17 amino acids. This CDR3 reads CASSLVQARGPSYEQYF. CDR3 sequence (DNA): TGTGCCAGCAGTTTAGTACAGGCCAGGGGTCCTTCTTACGAGCAGTACTTC.

In its sample, this clonotype was seen once. The V call is TRBV6-2 or TRBV6-3, the J call TRBJ2-1, with D tentatively TRBD1 or TRBD2 (6 bases each). The CDR3 is 14 residues long. CDR1 is MNHEY and CDR2 is SVGEGT in the germline V gene. V lost 6 bases and J 13 bases, leaving 22 bases between the germline ends. The DNA of the CDR3 is TGTGCCAGCAGGACGCAAGCCCTAGGGGGGACCCAGTTCTTC. Translation: CASRTQALGGTQFF.

The chain links TRBV2 to TRBJ2-4, with 9 bases fitting TRBD1. The V segment lost 6 bases and the J segment 3 bases; nucleotides outside the gene matches: 9. CDR3 size: 16 residues. Germline V gene lookup returns CDR1 SNHLY and CDR2 FYNNEI. CDR3 amino acids: CASSVPGQGSKNIQYF. The DNA of the CDR3 is TGTGCCAGCAGCGTCCCGGGACAGGGTAGCAAAAACATTCAGTACTTC.

Only a few counts were recorded for this clonotype. The DNA for the CDR3 is TGTGCCAGCAGCCCCCCCCAGGGCCATGAGCAGTTCTTC. As protein: CASSPPQGHEQFF. The chain couples TRBV3-1 to TRBJ2-1; a weak D match, TRBD1 (5 bases). CDR1 and CDR2 (germline): LGHDT, YNNKEL (reference sequence). V was pared by 4 bases and J by 8 bases, with 12 bases between. The CDR3 runs to 13 residues.

This clonotype has ten or more counts. The V gene is TRBV3-1, the J gene TRBJ2-5; weak D call: TRBD1 (7 bases). The germline V gene has CDR1 LGHDT and CDR2 YNNKEL (reference sequence). V lost 2 bases and J 3 bases, leaving 10 bases between the germline ends. The CDR3 runs 14 residues. The CDR3, as DNA: TGTGCCAGCAGCCAATCAGGGGGGAAAGAGACCCAGTACTTC. It specifies CASSQSGGKETQYF.

This clonotype was picked up many times. The chain carries TRBV5-1 and TRBJ2-1; possible D gene TRBD2, 5 bases. Trimming shortened V by 0 bases and J by 8 bases, and 15 bases separated the two germline ends. Germline CDR1 SGHRS, CDR2 YFSETQ. The CDR3 has 15 residues. The CDR3 region is CASSLDGGSPHEQFF. CDR3 DNA: TGCGCCAGCAGCTTGGACGGAGGCTCCCCCCATGAGCAGTTCTTC.

This clonotype was picked up one time. The chain is built from TRBV4-1 and TRBJ1-5; D might be TRBD1 (5 bases). This CDR3 spans 15 amino acids. Germline CDR1 is MGHRA and CDR2 is YSYEKL. Trimming removed 6 bases at V and 3 bases at J, with 15 bases between. CDR3 nucleotide sequence: TGCGCCAGCAGAAACGGGTGGGACCTCAATCAGCCCCAGCATTTT. As protein: CASRNGWDLNQPQHF.